This T cell receptor (beta chain) was documented in a study of blood T cell repertoires in COVID-19. Study at large: Specimens from acute and convalescent COVID-19 originated in the United States, Italy and Spain. In each case, the material was cDNA or gDNA derived from T cells, B-cell-depleted T cells, or PBMCs.

Germline CDR1 and CDR2: MNHEY and SVGAGI. The V end lost 7 bases, the J end lost 4 bases, and 19 bases lay between the germline ends. This CDR3 is built from 15 residues. In the original analysis: Scientists estimated how many nucleated cells there were by amplifying reference gene primers. Some clones are missing from TCRdb's copy, which holds only in-frame ones; the method was immunoSEQ multiplex PCR. The V and J calls and clone size are taken from that table; D and trimming were inferred from the DNA. This table holds about 39,000 clones, 85% to 90% found once. This TCR came from a man in his forties or fifties with active or convalescent COVID-19. This sequence joins TRBV6-5 and TRBJ1-1, with a possible D match to TRBD1 (5 bases). Sequencing was carried out using peripheral blood. CDR3 loop: CASTPLRDHSTEAFF. In DNA, the CDR3 is TGTGCCAGCACCCCCCTCAGGGATCATAGCACTGAAGCTTTCTTT.